This TCR beta chain was recorded in a study of cytomegalovirus exposure and HLA in healthy donors. Across the study: Most genotyped donors, 81% of some 400, had Caucasian-associated genetic ancestry.

To note about this clone: The antigen remains undetermined.

Study-level findings and limits: Common viral pathogens (according to a later analysis) appeared linked to several of the most significant clusters.

Trimming removed 3 bases at V and 12 bases at J, with 18 bases between. Germline CDR1 MGHRA, CDR2 YSYEKL. The CDR3 sequence is 15 residues long. Donors sampled were nominally healthy, though unrecorded immune exposures were likely. PCR involved 60 Vbeta and 13 Jbeta primers. The protocol was immunoSEQ multiplex PCR, while the TCRdb copy is restricted to in-frame clones and leaves out a portion. In the table there are 150,000 to 200,000 clones, 80% to 85% of which are singletons. This clonotype was sampled from a young woman in good health and CMV-seropositive. The sample taken for sequencing was PBMCs. The chain employs TRBV4-1 and TRBJ1-6; D is possibly TRBD1 (5 bases). The CDR3 protein is CASSQHDSVELPLHF. In DNA form, the CDR3 reads TGCGCCAGCAGCCAGCACGACAGTGTGGAGTTACCCCTCCACTTT.